This T cell receptor (beta chain) was sequenced in a study of blood T cell repertoires in COVID-19. This CDR3 spans 14 amino acids. The junction had 9 bases not matched to a gene; V was cut back by 6 bases and J by 4 bases. Germline CDR1 reads MNHEY; CDR2 reads SVGAGI. Here immunoSEQ multiplex PCR was the method, and the copy in TCRdb shows in-frame clones only, minus some. The sample includes 310,000 or so clones, roughly 84% of them seen just once. This chain joins TRBV6-5 and TRBJ2-7, with 7 bases matching TRBD1. Sequenced sample: peripheral blood. The receptor comes from a man aged 50 to 60 with active or convalescent COVID-19. CDR3 nucleotides: TGTGCCAGCAGCCCCGGGACAGACCTATACGAGCAGTACTTC. Its protein product is CASSPGTDLYEQYF.